These 29 T cell receptor beta chains share one sample of origin, sequenced in a study of shared clonotypes between healthy human individuals. TCRdb keeps only in-frame clones here, not all; method: immunoSEQ multiplex PCR. The table includes about 2 million clones, roughly 95% detected once. CD8 cells classed as naive were CD45RO-negative and positively selected for CCR7, excluding terminally differentiated effector memory CD45RA+ cells. The specimen sequenced was naive CD8+ T cells sorted from blood. These receptors all stem from a man younger than 30 in good health.

The gene calls are TRBV7-9 and TRBJ1-1, with 9 bases that match TRBD1. The germline CDR1 and CDR2 sequences are SEHNR and FQNEAQ (reference sequence). The trim removed 5 bases at V and 3 bases at J, leaving 7 bases unmatched. The CDR3 spans 15 residues. The CDR3 sequence is CASSASGTGYTEAFF. Here the CDR3 DNA reads TGTGCCAGCAGCGCCTCCGGGACAGGGTACACTGAAGCTTTCTTT.

The chain employs TRBV11-2 and TRBJ1-3; a weak D match, TRBD1 (6 bases). CDR1 is SGHAT and CDR2 is FQNNGV in the germline V gene. The CDR3 covers 17 residues. Between the trimmed V and J ends, which lost 5 bases and 4 bases, there was a span of 21 bases. The CDR3 reads CASSPREGDTYGNTIYF. CDR3 coding DNA: TGTGCCAGCAGCCCACGTGAAGGGGACACGTACGGAAACACCATATATTTT. Full variable domain (missing parts from reference TRBV11-2 and TRBJ1-3): EAGVAQSPRYKIIEKRQSVAFWCNPISGHATLYWYQQILGQGPKLLIQFQNNGVVDDSQLPKDRFSAERLKGVDSTLKIQPAKLEDSAVYLCASSPREGDTYGNTIYFGEGSWLTVV.

This rearrangement joins TRBV11-2 to TRBJ2-1; possibly TRBD1 or TRBD2 for D (5 bases each). Trimming stripped 1 base from V and 8 bases from J, with 9 bases between. Germline assignment: CDR1 SGHAT and CDR2 FQNNGV. The CDR3 extends over 13 amino acids. In DNA, the CDR3 is TGTGCCAGCAGCTTAGGACAGAGGGATGAGCAGTTCTTC. It codes for CASSLGQRDEQFF.

This clone was detected once. The chain joins TRBV7-9 to TRBJ2-3; perhaps D is TRBD1 or TRBD2 (5 bases each). The CDR3 is 15 amino acids. CDR1 is SEHNR, CDR2 FQNEAQ, per germline (reference sequence). Trimming took 5 bases from V and 0 from J, leaving 12 bases between them. In DNA, the CDR3 is TGTGCCAGCAGCCGCCCGGGGCTCAGCACAGATACGCAGTATTTT. It specifies CASSRPGLSTDTQYF.

The V and J genes are TRBV4-1 and TRBJ2-7; TRBD2 matches at 11 bases. The CDR3 covers 18 residues. V lost 5 bases to trimming and J lost 2 bases; unmatched junction nucleotides: 14. Germline CDR1 is MGHRA and CDR2 is YSYEKL. The CDR3 bases are TGCGCCAGCAGCGCCGGGACTAGCGGCTACCAGGGTACCTACGAGCAGTACTTC. Translation: CASSAGTSGYQGTYEQYF.

V and J are TRBV4-1 and TRBJ2-2, with TRBD1 matching over 10 bases. The CDR3 extends over 19 amino acids. With V trimmed by 3 bases and J by 7 bases, 17 bases remained unmatched. Germline V gene sequence: CDR1 MGHRA, CDR2 YSYEKL. In nucleotides, the CDR3 is TGCGCCAGCAGCCAGGAAAGTCATGACAGGGGGCAGCGGGACGGGGAGCTGTTTTTT. Its translation: CASSQESHDRGQRDGELFF.

The chain carries TRBV2 and TRBJ2-7; 10 bases are a match to TRBD1. CDR3 length: 21 amino acids. The V segment lost 3 bases and the J segment 0 bases; nucleotides outside the gene matches: 20. Germline V CDR1 and CDR2: SNHLY, FYNNEI. The CDR3 DNA sequence: TGTGCCAGCAGTGACCCTCAAGGGCCCGGGACAGGGGCCAGGAGCTCCTACGAGCAGTACTTC. It encodes CASSDPQGPGTGARSSYEQYF.

The chain has TRBV7-2 and TRBJ2-1; tentatively, D is TRBD1 (6 bases). From germline, CDR1 is SGHTA and CDR2 FQGNSA. This CDR3 spans 15 amino acids. The V end was cut by 2 bases, the J end by 3 bases, with 11 bases between. As DNA, the CDR3 is TGTGCCAGCAGCTTAATGCCAGGGGACTACAATGAGCAGTTCTTC. Translated: CASSLMPGDYNEQFF. The full variable domain, its missing parts supplied by reference TRBV7-2 and TRBJ2-1, is GAGVSQSPSNKVTEKGKDVELRCDPISGHTALYWYRQSLGQGLEFLIYFQGNSAPDKSGLPSDRFSAERTGGSVSTLTIQRTQQEDSAVYLCASSLMPGDYNEQFFGPGTRLTVL.

This clone appeared once. The chain employs TRBV25-1 and TRBJ2-2, with unresolved D. Germline V gene data show CDR1 as MGHDK and CDR2 as SYGVNS. This CDR3 has 15 amino acids. Trimming removed 4 bases from V and 3 bases from J, with 12 bases in between. CDR3 sequence reads: CASSGPPQDTGELFF. The DNA of the CDR3 is TGTGCCAGCAGTGGACCACCTCAGGACACCGGGGAGCTGTTTTTT.

The J gene is TRBJ2-1, the V gene TRBV29-1, with TRBD2 matching over 8 bases. Germline CDR1 and CDR2: SQVTM and ANQGSEA. V lost 1 base and J lost 7; bases outside the gene matches: 12. This CDR3 has 16 residues. Here the CDR3 reads CSVEGLTGGGINEQFF. The CDR3 DNA reads TGCAGCGTTGAAGGTTTGACGGGCGGGGGGATTAATGAGCAGTTCTTC.

This chain joins TRBV4-1 and TRBJ1-4; unclear D gene. Per germline, CDR1 MGHRA and CDR2 YSYEKL. The CDR3 contains 17 residues. Trimming took off 0 bases at V and 4 bases at J, with 15 bases between the two ends. CDR3 DNA: TGCGCCAGCAGCCAAGAGGACTTGTACAGCTTTAATGAAAAACTGTTTTTT. Amino acid sequence: CASSQEDLYSFNEKLFF.

J is TRBJ2-1 and V is TRBV4-3; maybe TRBD2 (5 bases). This CDR3 spans 16 amino acids. V lost 0 bases and J 4 bases, leaving 13 bases between the germline ends. From germline, CDR1 is LGHNA and CDR2 YSLEER. The CDR3, as DNA: TGCGCCAGCAGCCAAGATATGAGGGCCGTTTACAATGAGCAGTTCTTC. Its protein product is CASSQDMRAVYNEQFF.

This chain joins TRBV28 and TRBJ1-5, with D perhaps matching TRBD1 (6 bases). Germline CDR1 MDHEN, CDR2 SYDVKM. The CDR3 is made up of 18 amino acids. V lost 3 bases and J lost 7, with 25 bases in between. The CDR3 region is CASSFWSLQEQGPQPQHF. The CDR3 DNA reads as TGTGCCAGCAGTTTTTGGTCACTCCAAGAACAGGGTCCCCAGCCCCAGCATTTT.

V is TRBV7-6 and J is TRBJ2-7, with TRBD1 as a possible D gene (5 bases). CDR1 and CDR2 (germline): SGHVS, FNYEAQ. This CDR3 region has 15 residues. Trimming took off 5 bases at V and 4 bases at J, with 18 bases between the two ends. CDR3 sequence reads: CASSPHSLGAYEQYF. The CDR3 bases are TGTGCCAGCAGCCCCCATTCGTTAGGGGCGTACGAGCAGTACTTC.

This clone was observed a single time. This same CDR3 is encoded by further DNA sequences in the sample. The chain couples TRBV7-8 to TRBJ2-2; D ambiguous. CDR3 length: 12 residues. The germline V gene encodes CDR1 SGHVS and CDR2 FQNEAQ. V gave up 1 base and J gave up 5 bases, with 2 bases separating them. As DNA, the CDR3 is TGTGCCAGCAGCTTAGTAACCGGGGAGCTGTTTTTT. This gives the protein CASSLVTGELFF.

The chain links TRBV2 to TRBJ2-7; D gene unclear. Trimming removed 3 bases from V and 2 bases from J, with 8 bases in between. Germline V gene lookup returns CDR1 SNHLY and CDR2 FYNNEI. The CDR3 loop spans 13 amino acids. The chain's CDR3 is CASSDGEAYEQYF. CDR3 nucleotide sequence: TGTGCCAGCAGTGATGGGGAAGCCTACGAGCAGTACTTC.

This chain connects TRBV27 to TRBJ2-1; 9 bases match TRBD1. Germline V gene lookup returns CDR1 MNHEY and CDR2 SMNVEV (reference sequence). The CDR3 runs 16 residues. The trim removed 2 bases at V and 7 bases at J, leaving 9 bases unmatched. The CDR3 region has the DNA TGTGCCAGCAGTTTACTAGGGGACAGGGTACCGAATGAGCAGTTCTTC. It translates to CASSLLGDRVPNEQFF.

The chain uses TRBV11-2 and TRBJ1-5; D unresolved. The ends were cut back, 1 base at V and 2 bases at J, with 6 bases in the middle. The length of the CDR3 is 14 residues. CDR1 and CDR2 from the germline V gene are SGHAT and FQNNGV. This CDR3 is CASSLGIGNQPQHF. The CDR3 nucleotides read TGTGCCAGCAGCTTAGGGATCGGCAATCAGCCCCAGCATTTT.

Remarks on this clone: The sample holds other DNA sequences that translate to the same CDR3. J is TRBJ2-1 and V is TRBV7-9, with 8 bases fitting TRBD1. The CDR3 has 16 residues. CDR1 is SEHNR, CDR2 FQNEAQ, per germline (reference sequence). Trimming cost V 5 bases and J 0 bases; bases outside gene matches: 6. The CDR3 nucleotides are TGTGCCAGCAGCCCGCGACAGGGGTCCTCCTACAATGAGCAGTTCTTC. Translating it yields CASSPRQGSSYNEQFF. Full variable domain (remainder filled in from reference TRBV7-9 and TRBJ2-1): DTGVSQNPRHKITKRGQNVTFRCDPISEHNRLYWYRQTLGQGPEFLTYFQNEAQLEKSRLLSDRFSAERPKGSFSTLEIQRTEQGDSAMYLCASSPRQGSSYNEQFFGPGTRLTVL.

The chain carries TRBV27 and TRBJ1-6, with a weak D call TRBD1 (5 bases). Trimming shortened V by 6 bases and J by 10 bases, and 16 bases separated the two germline ends. The CDR3 totals 14 residues. Germline V gene sequence: CDR1 MNHEY, CDR2 SMNVEV (reference sequence). The CDR3 region is CASRVRGEGSPLHF. The CDR3 region has the DNA TGTGCCAGCAGGGTACGGGGGGAAGGATCACCCCTCCACTTT.

V is TRBV29-1 and J is TRBJ2-1; 7 bases match TRBD2. The J segment lost 7 bases and the V segment lost 5 bases, leaving 11 bases of the junction unmatched. This CDR3 is built from 14 residues. Germline CDR1 SQVTM, CDR2 ANQGSEA. The CDR3 spells CSVLVDWGGNEQFF. Here the CDR3 DNA reads TGCAGCGTTTTGGTGGACTGGGGGGGGAATGAGCAGTTCTTC.

The J gene is TRBJ1-2, the V gene TRBV6-1; D not resolved. The CDR3 contains 12 residues. Germline CDR1 MNHNS, CDR2 SASEGT. V was trimmed by 6 bases and J by 6 bases, leaving 11 bases between them. DNA of the CDR3: TGTGCCAGCAGCGAGAACACAGATGGCTACACCTTC. It codes for CASSENTDGYTF.

This sequence joins TRBV5-6 and TRBJ2-1; D is tentatively TRBD1 or TRBD2 (5 bases each). Per germline, CDR1 SGHDT and CDR2 YYEEEE. Between the trimmed V and J ends, which lost 0 bases and 6 bases, there was a span of 10 bases. This CDR3 is built from 14 residues. The chain's CDR3 is CASSLDSGGNEQFF. CDR3 coding DNA: TGTGCCAGCAGCTTGGACAGTGGGGGCAATGAGCAGTTCTTC.

The chain has TRBV7-9 and TRBJ2-7; 8 nucleotides agree with TRBD1. V was clipped by 11 bases and J by 3 bases; unmatched bases: 12. Germline lookup yields CDR1 SEHNR and CDR2 FQNEAQ (reference sequence). CDR3 length: 14 residues. The CDR3 is CASDRGQGRYEQYF. The CDR3, as DNA: TGTGCCTCGGACCGAGGACAGGGACGCTACGAGCAGTACTTC.

The V gene is TRBV15, the J gene TRBJ1-3; D uncertain. Trimming left V 0 bases short and J 0 bases short, with 9 bases between. Germline CDR1 LNHNV, CDR2 YYDKDF (reference sequence). The CDR3 runs to 16 residues. CDR3 amino acids: CATSRDLGSSGNTIYF. CDR3 DNA sequence: TGTGCCACCAGCAGAGATTTAGGGAGCTCTGGAAACACCATATATTTT.

The chain is built from TRBV5-1 and TRBJ2-7; D possibly corresponds to TRBD1 (6 bases). V gave up 2 bases and J gave up 3 bases, with 12 bases separating them. This CDR3 has 14 amino acids. Per germline, CDR1 SGHRS and CDR2 YFSETQ. CDR3 protein: CASSFFTGHYEQYF. CDR3 DNA: TGCGCCAGCAGCTTTTTTACGGGACACTACGAGCAGTACTTC.

CDR3: CATAFVPRVFYGYTF. The CDR3 nucleotides read TGTGCCACCGCTTTTGTCCCGAGGGTTTTCTATGGCTACACCTTC. This chain joins TRBV28 and TRBJ1-2; D gene unclear. Trimming removed 10 bases at V and 4 bases at J, with 22 bases between. CDR1 MDHEN and CDR2 SYDVKM come from the germline V gene. The CDR3 loop spans 15 amino acids.

The chain combines TRBV19 with TRBJ1-1; D uncertain. V gave up 6 bases and J gave up 0 bases, with 11 bases separating them. This CDR3 is 14 amino acids long. The germline gives CDR1 LNHDA, CDR2 SQIVND (reference sequence). CDR3 DNA sequence: TGTGCCAGTAGCCCCGCCTCCATGAACACTGAAGCTTTCTTT. As protein: CASSPASMNTEAFF.

V and J are TRBV4-1 and TRBJ1-1; D perhaps matches TRBD1 (6 bases). The germline gives CDR1 MGHRA, CDR2 YSYEKL. The CDR3 runs to 14 residues. Trimming cost V 2 bases and J 8 bases, with 15 bases left between them. The CDR3 loop reads CASSQFSSDSEAFF. The DNA for the CDR3 is TGCGCCAGCAGCCAATTTTCTTCGGACAGCGAAGCTTTCTTT.